Listed below are T cell receptor beta chains from one sample, sequenced in a study of Graves' ophthalmopathy and Graves' hyperthyroidism. TCRdb re-derived calls from the multiplex PCR reads in MiXCR, one entry per CDR3 protein. The data show about 25,000 distinct CDR3 sequences, with 45% to 60% seen just once and 6% to 8% held by the top ten. Material for sequencing was peripheral blood. Receptors originate from an adult woman with stable Graves' hyperthyroidism. The CDR3 runs from the conserved cysteine through the conserved F or W. Fields, in order: D gene, clone size, V gene, J gene, CDR3 DNA, CDR3 protein. D genes are given only for firm matches. Rows may omit the clone size; those that give it use once, few, many or a size class.

D gene: TRBD1; clone size: once; V gene: TRBV7-2; J gene: TRBJ2-1; CDR3 DNA: TGTGCCAGCAGCTCGGACAGGGGGCCGGGTGAGCAGTTCTTC; CDR3 protein: CASSSDRGPGEQFF
D gene: TRBD1; clone size: NA; V gene: TRBV6-1; J gene: TRBJ2-3; CDR3 DNA: TGTGCCAGCAGGATAGGGGGCGCTGGCACAGATATGCAGTATTTT; CDR3 protein: CASRIGGAGTDMQYF
D gene: TRBD1; clone size: NA; V gene: TRBV6-1; J gene: TRBJ1-1; CDR3 DNA: TGTGCCAGCAGTGACAGACAGGGACTGGGGAACACTGAAGCTTTCTTT; CDR3 protein: CASSDRQGLGNTEAFF
D gene: NA; clone size: medium-sized; V gene: TRBV9; J gene: TRBJ2-1; CDR3 DNA: TGTGCCAGCAGCGTATTCGATTGGGTGGGAGCTCGTGACAATGAGCAGTTCTTC; CDR3 protein: CASSVFDWVGARDNEQFF
D gene: TRBD2; clone size: once; V gene: TRBV20-1; J gene: TRBJ2-1; CDR3 DNA: TGCAGTGGGCGGGGGAGTGGGAGAAATGAGCAGTTCTTC; CDR3 protein: CSGRGSGRNEQFF
D gene: TRBD1; clone size: many; V gene: TRBV7-9; J gene: TRBJ1-1; CDR3 DNA: TGTGCCAGCACCGCGGGACAGGGGTCCACTGAAGCTTTCTTT; CDR3 protein: CASTAGQGSTEAFF
D gene: NA; clone size: medium-sized; V gene: TRBV20-1; J gene: TRBJ2-7; CDR3 DNA: TGCAGTGCAAGATACAGGGACGAGCAGTACTTC; CDR3 protein: CSARYRDEQYF
D gene: NA; clone size: NA; V gene: TRBV15; J gene: TRBJ2-1; CDR3 DNA: TGTGCCACCAGCCCCTGGGGGACGGGAAGCTCCTACAATGAGCAGTTCTTC; CDR3 protein: CATSPWGTGSSYNEQFF
D gene: NA; clone size: many; V gene: TRBV5-6; J gene: TRBJ1-1; CDR3 DNA: TGTGCCAGCAGCTTGGATAACAGGGCGACTGAAGCTTTCTTT; CDR3 protein: CASSLDNRATEAFF
D gene: NA; clone size: NA; V gene: TRBV11-3; J gene: TRBJ1-4; CDR3 DNA: TGTGCCAGCAGCACCGGTAGCGGGGGTGAAAAACTGTTTTTT; CDR3 protein: CASSTGSGGEKLFF
D gene: NA; clone size: NA; V gene: TRBV20-1; J gene: TRBJ1-3; CDR3 DNA: TGCAGTGCTAGAGATTATTTTCGAAACACCATATATTTT; CDR3 protein: CSARDYFRNTIYF
D gene: TRBD1; clone size: medium-sized; V gene: TRBV15; J gene: TRBJ1-2; CDR3 DNA: TGTGCCACCAGCAGGGCCGGGACAGGGGTAGGCTACACCTTC; CDR3 protein: CATSRAGTGVGYTF
D gene: NA; clone size: many; V gene: TRBV13; J gene: TRBJ2-3; CDR3 DNA: TGTGCCAGCAGCTTAGAGGGGGGTGCAGATACGCAGTATTTT; CDR3 protein: CASSLEGGADTQYF
D gene: NA; clone size: NA; V gene: TRBV24-1; J gene: TRBJ2-1; CDR3 DNA: TGTGCCACCAGTGAGGTCGGGACACAGTACAATGAGCAGTTCTTC; CDR3 protein: CATSEVGTQYNEQFF
D gene: NA; clone size: medium-sized; V gene: TRBV29-1; J gene: TRBJ2-3; CDR3 DNA: TGCAGCGTTGGATTGATCACAGATACGCAGTATTTT; CDR3 protein: CSVGLITDTQYF
D gene: NA; clone size: many; V gene: TRBV28; J gene: TRBJ1-5; CDR3 DNA: TGTGCCAGCAGTGACTTCGGGGTTCGGAATATCAATCAGCCCCAGCATTTT; CDR3 protein: CASSDFGVRNINQPQHF
D gene: NA; clone size: medium-sized; V gene: TRBV20-1; J gene: TRBJ2-7; CDR3 DNA: TGCAGTGCTAGTCGTGGGGTTTCCTACGAGCAGTACTTC; CDR3 protein: CSASRGVSYEQYF
D gene: NA; clone size: many; V gene: TRBV30; J gene: TRBJ1-4; CDR3 DNA: TGTGCCTGGAGTTTAAAGGGTGAAAAACTGTTTTTT; CDR3 protein: CAWSLKGEKLFF
D gene: NA; clone size: medium-sized; V gene: TRBV2; J gene: TRBJ1-1; CDR3 DNA: TGTGCCAGCACCACGGACCCCCGCGACACTGAAGCTTTCTTT; CDR3 protein: CASTTDPRDTEAFF
D gene: NA; clone size: many; V gene: TRBV6-1; J gene: TRBJ1-2; CDR3 DNA: TGTGCCAGCAGTGAGAGGGCACCGGTATCGTTC; CDR3 protein: CASSERAPVSF
D gene: NA; clone size: NA; V gene: TRBV7-2; J gene: TRBJ2-3; CDR3 DNA: TGTGCCAGCAGCACCAACGTAGGGGGAGTAGATACGCAGTATTTT; CDR3 protein: CASSTNVGGVDTQYF
D gene: TRBD1; clone size: NA; V gene: TRBV7-9; J gene: TRBJ1-1; CDR3 DNA: TGTGCCAGCAGCCCGGTTATACAGGGGACCACTGAAGCTTTCTTT; CDR3 protein: CASSPVIQGTTEAFF
D gene: NA; clone size: many; V gene: TRBV6-5; J gene: TRBJ1-5; CDR3 DNA: TGTGCCAGCAGTTACAGGCAGGCTGGTCAGCCCCAGCATTTT; CDR3 protein: CASSYRQAGQPQHF
D gene: TRBD2; clone size: NA; V gene: TRBV2; J gene: TRBJ2-3; CDR3 DNA: TGTGCCAGCAGGGAAAGCCCGACTAGCGGGAGTAGCACAGATACGCAGTATTTT; CDR3 protein: CASRESPTSGSSTDTQYF
D gene: TRBD2; clone size: many; V gene: TRBV3-1; J gene: TRBJ2-5; CDR3 DNA: TGTGCCAGCAGCCAGACGGGGAGCGGGAGGCCGTACCAAGAGACCCAGTACTTC; CDR3 protein: CASSQTGSGRPYQETQYF
D gene: NA; clone size: many; V gene: TRBV7-2; J gene: TRBJ2-1; CDR3 DNA: TGTGCCAGCAGCTTATTGGGCGACTTCGACTACAATGAGCAGTTCTTC; CDR3 protein: CASSLLGDFDYNEQFF
D gene: NA; clone size: NA; V gene: TRBV6-5; J gene: TRBJ2-7; CDR3 DNA: TGTGCCAGCAGTTTGACTAGAACTTACGAGCAGTACTTC; CDR3 protein: CASSLTRTYEQYF
D gene: NA; clone size: medium-sized; V gene: TRBV2; J gene: TRBJ1-1; CDR3 DNA: TGTGCCAGCGGAGGGTTGGCCACTGAAGCTTTCTTT; CDR3 protein: CASGGLATEAFF
D gene: NA; clone size: NA; V gene: TRBV19; J gene: TRBJ1-6; CDR3 DNA: TGTGCCAGTAGTATAGTTGAGGGGAGCTCCTATAATTCACCCCTCCACTTT; CDR3 protein: CASSIVEGSSYNSPLHF
D gene: NA; clone size: NA; V gene: TRBV5-1; J gene: TRBJ1-5; CDR3 DNA: TGCGCCAGCAGCCCTCTTAGCGGGAGGGCCACTCTGCTCCAACATTTT; CDR3 protein: CASSPLSGRATLLQHF
D gene: NA; clone size: medium-sized; V gene: TRBV7-8; J gene: TRBJ1-2; CDR3 DNA: TGTGCCAGCAGCAAAGGGGGGGAGCCCCTGAGCTACACCTTC; CDR3 protein: CASSKGGEPLSYTF
D gene: TRBD1; clone size: many; V gene: TRBV30; J gene: TRBJ2-1; CDR3 DNA: TGTGCCTGGAGTGCCTACACAGGGGGCAATGAGCAGTTCTTC; CDR3 protein: CAWSAYTGGNEQFF
D gene: NA; clone size: medium-sized; V gene: TRBV7-9; J gene: TRBJ2-6; CDR3 DNA: TGTGCCAGCAGCTACGAAACAGTATCTGGGGCCAACGTCCTGACTTTC; CDR3 protein: CASSYETVSGANVLTF
D gene: TRBD2; clone size: NA; V gene: TRBV4-3; J gene: TRBJ2-7; CDR3 DNA: TGCGCCAGCAGCCAAGATAGCGGGGGCGAGCAGTACTTC; CDR3 protein: CASSQDSGGEQYF
D gene: NA; clone size: NA; V gene: TRBV5-6; J gene: TRBJ2-2; CDR3 DNA: TGTGCCAGCAGCTTGGGCGTGGGCACCGGGGAGCTGTTTTTT; CDR3 protein: CASSLGVGTGELFF
D gene: NA; clone size: NA; V gene: TRBV2; J gene: TRBJ1-2; CDR3 DNA: TGTGCCAGCAGGGCAACAGAGTGGGCTGGCTACACCTTC; CDR3 protein: CASRATEWAGYTF
D gene: TRBD2; clone size: medium-sized; V gene: TRBV5-8; J gene: TRBJ2-1; CDR3 DNA: TGTGCCAGCAGCCGGACTAGCGATGAGCAGTTCTTC; CDR3 protein: CASSRTSDEQFF
D gene: NA; clone size: NA; V gene: TRBV15; J gene: TRBJ1-2; CDR3 DNA: TGTGCCACCAGCAGAGATGCGAACACCTATGGCTACACCTTC; CDR3 protein: CATSRDANTYGYTF
D gene: NA; clone size: medium-sized; V gene: TRBV5-1; J gene: TRBJ2-7; CDR3 DNA: TGCGCCAGCAGCTGGGGGACTCAGACCTACGAGCAGTACTTC; CDR3 protein: CASSWGTQTYEQYF
D gene: NA; clone size: NA; V gene: TRBV5-6; J gene: TRBJ2-7; CDR3 DNA: TGTGCCAGCAGCTTGGCCGCGGGATCGGGTGAGCAGTACTTC; CDR3 protein: CASSLAAGSGEQYF
D gene: NA; clone size: NA; V gene: TRBV20-1; J gene: TRBJ1-4; CDR3 DNA: TGCAGTGCCCGGAACTCTGGAAAACTGTTTTTT; CDR3 protein: CSARNSGKLFF
D gene: TRBD1; clone size: medium-sized; V gene: TRBV19; J gene: TRBJ1-6; CDR3 DNA: TGTGCCAGTAACTCCCGGGAGGGACAGGGGAGTTCACCCCTCCACTTT; CDR3 protein: CASNSREGQGSSPLHF
D gene: NA; clone size: NA; V gene: TRBV7-3; J gene: TRBJ2-1; CDR3 DNA: TGTGCCAGCAACTTACTGGACGTTGAGCAGTTCTTC; CDR3 protein: CASNLLDVEQFF
D gene: TRBD2; clone size: NA; V gene: TRBV6-2/TRBV6-3; J gene: TRBJ2-3; CDR3 DNA: TGTGCCAGCAGTTACTCAGGACTAGCGGGGGGTACGCAGTATTTT; CDR3 protein: CASSYSGLAGGTQYF
D gene: NA; clone size: medium-sized; V gene: TRBV7-9; J gene: TRBJ1-4; CDR3 DNA: TGTGCCAGCAGCTCGACCGGACCCGGCGGTGAAAAACTGTTTTTT; CDR3 protein: CASSSTGPGGEKLFF
D gene: NA; clone size: many; V gene: TRBV5-8; J gene: TRBJ1-1; CDR3 DNA: TGTGCCAGCAGCCCCGGGGGGAAGATGAACACTGAAGCTTTCTTT; CDR3 protein: CASSPGGKMNTEAFF